One and the same sample provided the 10 T cell receptor beta chains below, sequenced in a study of T cell clusters in autoimmune cytopenias. One tube held mixed TRB-A and TRB-B primer pools for touch-down PCR. TCRdb re-called the multiplex PCR reads and gives one entry per CDR3 protein, without DNA. Its table records around 8,000 distinct CDR3 sequences. TRB amplification used around 0.25 ug of peripheral blood genomic DNA. Sequencing was done on a sample of peripheral blood. These receptors were taken from a human donor with an autoimmune cytopenia or autoimmune hepatitis (not recorded which).

This clonotype ranks as medium-sized in terms of frequency. This chain joins TRBV29-1 and TRBJ1-2. The CDR3 is 12 amino acids. In germline, CDR1 is SQVTM, CDR2 ANQGSEA. This CDR3 reads CSVEEHNYGYTF.

The V and J genes are TRBV12-3 or TRBV12-4 and TRBJ1-1; lacking DNA, the TRBD1 call made by TCRdb goes unchecked. This CDR3 contains 14 residues. The CDR3 sequence is CASSRGQVRDEAFF.

By frequency, this clonotype is medium-sized. The chain's CDR3 is CASGTGGTNGYTF. The chain has TRBV12-3 or TRBV12-4 and TRBJ1-2; TCRdb indicates TRBD1, and absent DNA this call remains unverified. This CDR3 contains 13 residues.

The chain's CDR3 is CASSYRISLAGVQETQYF. V gene TRBV6-5 combines with J gene TRBJ2-5; TCRdb indicates TRBD2, and absent DNA this call remains unverified. The CDR3 is 18 amino acids. Per germline, CDR1 MNHEY and CDR2 SVGAGI.

The chain joins TRBV12-3 or TRBV12-4 to TRBJ1-3. This CDR3 contains 13 residues. CDR3 sequence: CASSLRGRNTIYF.

The V and J genes are TRBV7-6 and TRBJ1-3; TCRdb gives TRBD1 as the D gene, but with no DNA this cannot be confirmed. Germline V lookup: CDR1 SGHVS, CDR2 FNYEAQ. This CDR3 has 14 amino acids. The CDR3 protein is CASSPTGYGNTIYF.

V is TRBV6-5 and J is TRBJ1-1. CDR1 is MNHEY and CDR2 is SVGAGI in the germline V gene. The CDR3 is 11 amino acids. CDR3 in amino acids: CAHDEGTEAFF.

This rearrangement joins TRBV6-1 to TRBJ1-2; TCRdb indicates TRBD1, and absent DNA this call remains unverified. Germline-derived CDR1 and CDR2 are MNHNS and SASEGT. This CDR3 is 14 amino acids long. This chain's CDR3 is CASSYPDRRGGYTF.

This clonotype is labeled medium-sized based on frequency. The chain couples TRBV19 to TRBJ1-5. Per germline, CDR1 LNHDA and CDR2 SQIVND (reference sequence). The CDR3 has 13 amino acids. CDR3 residues: CASSILHLQPQHF.

This chain's CDR3 is CASRPGPPSDYGYTF. The V call is TRBV5-6, the J call TRBJ1-2. The CDR3 has 15 residues. Germline CDR1 SGHDT, CDR2 YYEEEE. The entire variable domain, with the rest obtained from reference TRBV5-6 and TRBJ1-2, is as follows: DAGVTQSPTHLIKTRGQQVTLRCSPKSGHDTVSWYQQALGQGPQFIFQYYEEEERQRGNFPDRFSGHQFPNYSSELNVNALLLGDSALYLCASRPGPPSDYGYTFGSGTRLTVV.